This T cell receptor (beta chain) originates from a study of CD8 T cells in ankylosing spondylitis. Study conclusions and caveats: Relatively rare in peripheral blood, disease-linked clones were also CD8+. Blood of patients with ankylosing spondylitis appeared to be characterized by a TCR beta motif of about eight highly homologous variants. Significant enrichment of disease-linked clones was reported in matched ankylosing spondylitis synovial fluid. Some of the motif variants had earlier been found in reactive arthritis patients' fluid and blood.

This clonotype was seen only a few times. Its antigen is unidentified. Each CDR3 protein gets one entry after TCRdb re-called the 5' RACE reads with MiXCR. The data contain a few hundred thousand distinct CDR3 sequences, more than 20% of them singletons. Germline V gene sequence: CDR1 DFQATT, CDR2 SNEGSKA (reference sequence). The V segment lost 6 bases and the J segment 7 bases; nucleotides outside the gene matches: 5. The CDR3 loop spans 12 amino acids. The chain joins TRBV20-1 to TRBJ2-1; 8 positions agree with TRBD2. Input material: blood, either unsorted or a sorted T cell fraction (not recorded which). The clonotype originates from a male donor with ankylosing spondylitis or in good health (not recorded which). The CDR3 coding sequence is TGCAGTGCGGGCGGGGGGAGGAATGAGCAGTTCTTC. Encoded protein: CSAGGGRNEQFF.